The 23 T cell receptor beta chains below come from one sample, sequenced in a study of T cell responses to AZD1222 COVID-19 vaccine. The protocol was immunoSEQ multiplex PCR, while the TCRdb copy is restricted to in-frame clones and leaves out a portion. The table has around 120,000 clones, roughly 90% seen once. The sequenced sample was peripheral blood, obtained on day 0 of AZD1222 vaccination. The receptors were gathered from an adult in good health.

This clone appeared once. The gene calls are TRBV27 and TRBJ2-7, with D perhaps TRBD1 (6 bases). Trimming removed 4 bases at V and 1 base at J, with 11 bases between. Germline assignment: CDR1 MNHEY and CDR2 SMNVEV (reference sequence). The CDR3 covers 14 residues. CDR3 residues: CASSWGQASYEQYF. Here the CDR3 DNA reads TGTGCCAGCAGTTGGGGGCAGGCATCCTACGAGCAGTACTTC.

This clone was counted a single time. J is TRBJ2-2 and V is TRBV15, with no clear D. V gave up 4 bases and J gave up 3 bases, with 9 bases separating them. Germline loops: CDR1 LNHNV, CDR2 YYDKDF (reference sequence). The CDR3 length is 14 residues. The CDR3 reads CATSTSKDTGELFF. CDR3 DNA sequence: TGTGCCACCAGCACCTCTAAAGACACCGGGGAGCTGTTTTTT.

The rearrangement joins TRBV2 to TRBJ1-5; D remains ambiguous. The V end lost 4 bases, the J end lost 4 bases, and 8 bases lay between the germline ends. The CDR3 spans 13 residues. Germline CDR1 is SNHLY and CDR2 is FYNNEI. DNA of the CDR3: TGTGCCAGCAGTGCCGTTTTTAATCAGCCCCAGCATTTT. Translated, it gives CASSAVFNQPQHF.

The rearrangement uses TRBV6-1 and TRBJ1-5; D unresolved. CDR1 is MNHNS, CDR2 SASEGT, per germline. The CDR3 is 13 amino acids. The V end was cut by 2 bases, the J end by 7 bases, with 9 bases between. The CDR3 loop reads CASSENSLQPQHF. CDR3 DNA: TGTGCCAGCAGTGAAAACAGTTTGCAGCCCCAGCATTTT.

The chain carries TRBV7-9 and TRBJ1-1; no reliable D call. Germline V gene data show CDR1 as SEHNR and CDR2 as FQNEAQ (reference sequence). The germline V and J ends were trimmed by 0 bases and 7 bases, with 18 bases remaining between them. This CDR3 has 16 amino acids. The CDR3 DNA is TGTGCCAGCAGCTTAGCGGGAATTCCAAATGCCCGTGAAGCTTTCTTT. Translated, it gives CASSLAGIPNAREAFF.

J is TRBJ2-5 and V is TRBV7-3; 7 bases fit TRBD2. The CDR3 extends over 15 amino acids. CDR1 SGHTA and CDR2 FQGTGA come from the germline V gene. V lost 1 base, J lost 1 base, and 3 bases stayed unmatched. CDR3 sequence: CASSLNWGGQETQYF. The CDR3 DNA reads as TGTGCCAGCAGCTTAAACTGGGGGGGCCAAGAGACCCAGTACTTC.

V usage is TRBV7-9 and J usage is TRBJ2-7, with TRBD2 matching 10 bases. J was trimmed by 6 bases and V by 4 bases; bases with no gene match: 15. Germline V gene sequence: CDR1 SEHNR, CDR2 FQNEAQ (reference sequence). The CDR3 sequence is 17 residues long. The CDR3 region has the DNA TGTGCCAGCAGCTCTAAGGTACTAGCGGGGACAAGCGGCGAGCAGTACTTC. It specifies CASSSKVLAGTSGEQYF.

The chain carries TRBV6-5 and TRBJ1-4; 7 positions match TRBD1. The CDR3 contains 16 residues. Trimming took 2 bases from V and 5 from J; bases not matched to a gene: 8. The germline V gene has CDR1 MNHEY and CDR2 SVGAGI. The CDR3 region is CASSYGTGTVNEKLFF. The CDR3, as DNA: TGTGCCAGCAGTTACGGAACCGGGACAGTCAATGAAAAACTGTTTTTT.

This sequence joins TRBV27 and TRBJ2-7; the D call may be TRBD1 or TRBD2 (5 bases each). Germline V gene lookup returns CDR1 MNHEY and CDR2 SMNVEV (reference sequence). With 5 bases removed from V and 0 bases from J, the gap between germline ends came to 11 bases. The CDR3 sequence is 14 residues long. In DNA, the CDR3 is TGTGCCAGCAGTCGTCGGGGCCCCTCCTACGAGCAGTACTTC. As protein: CASSRRGPSYEQYF.

This clone has only one observation. J is TRBJ1-3 and V is TRBV7-6, with a possible D match to TRBD1 (5 bases). This CDR3 is built from 15 residues. Germline V gene sequence: CDR1 SGHVS, CDR2 FNYEAQ. Deletions cut 5 bases from V and 0 bases from J, with 11 bases between. The CDR3 DNA reads as TGTGCCAGCAGCCAGGACAAAAACTCTGGAAACACCATATATTTT. Translation: CASSQDKNSGNTIYF.

The rearrangement uses TRBV28 and TRBJ1-2; unclear D gene. Trimming took off 3 bases at V and 4 bases at J, with 6 bases between the two ends. The germline V gene encodes CDR1 MDHEN and CDR2 SYDVKM. This CDR3 spans 12 amino acids. CDR3 sequence: CASSFLGYGYTF. Here the CDR3 DNA reads TGTGCCAGCAGTTTTTTAGGCTATGGCTACACCTTC.

The V gene is TRBV7-8, the J gene TRBJ1-4, with no clear D. The CDR3 is 15 residues long. The germline V and J ends were trimmed by 0 bases and 8 bases, with 13 bases remaining between them. CDR1 and CDR2 from the germline V gene are SGHVS and FQNEAQ. CDR3 sequence: CASSLAYGPREKLFF. CDR3 coding DNA: TGTGCCAGCAGCTTAGCGTACGGTCCGAGAGAAAAACTGTTTTTT. The full variable domain, with the rest looked up from reference TRBV7-8 and TRBJ1-4, is GAGVSQSPRYKVAKRGQDVALRCDPISGHVSLFWYQQALGQGPEFLTYFQNEAQLDKSGLPSDRFFAERPEGSVSTLKIQRTQQEDSAVYLCASSLAYGPREKLFFGSGTQLSVL.

V gene TRBV6-1 combines with J gene TRBJ2-7, with 10 bases that match TRBD1. CDR3 length: 16 residues. Losses at the gene ends were 2 bases for V and 3 bases for J; bases not matched to a gene: 7. Looked up from germline, CDR1 is MNHNS and CDR2 is SASEGT. Written as DNA, the CDR3 is TGTGCCAGCAGTGAAAGGGACAGGGGTGGTTACTACGAGCAGTACTTC. Protein product: CASSERDRGGYYEQYF.

The chain links TRBV28 to TRBJ1-2, with no clear D. The CDR3 runs to 12 residues. Trimming shortened V by 3 bases and J by 0 bases, and 2 bases separated the two germline ends. Germline-derived CDR1 and CDR2 are MDHEN and SYDVKM. This CDR3 is CASSLPNYGYTF. CDR3 bases: TGTGCCAGCAGTTTGCCTAACTATGGCTACACCTTC.

About this clone: This CDR3 is also generated by other DNA sequences in the sample. This sequence joins TRBV30 and TRBJ2-7; 10 bases match TRBD2. Trimming cost V 4 bases and J 4 bases; bases outside gene matches: 1. The germline CDR1 and CDR2 sequences are GTSNPN and SVGIG (reference sequence). CDR3 length equals 12 residues. Written as DNA, the CDR3 is TGTGCCTGGACTAGCGGGAGATACGAGCAGTACTTC. It specifies CAWTSGRYEQYF.

J is TRBJ1-1 and V is TRBV10-3; no clear D. The germline gives CDR1 ENHRY, CDR2 SYGVKD. Trimming left V 2 bases short and J 5 bases short, with 12 bases between. The CDR3 runs to 14 residues. CDR3 amino acids: CAISEVGRRTEAFF. The CDR3 nucleotides read TGTGCCATCAGTGAGGTGGGGAGAAGGACTGAAGCTTTCTTT.

The J gene is TRBJ2-5, the V gene TRBV25-1, with 9 bases that match TRBD1. The J segment lost 4 bases and the V segment lost 1 base, leaving 1 base of the junction unmatched. This CDR3 spans 14 amino acids. Germline values: CDR1 MGHDK, CDR2 SYGVNS. CDR3 nucleotide sequence: TGTGCCAGCAGTGAATCGGGACAGGGAGAGACCCAGTACTTC. Protein product: CASSESGQGETQYF. Full variable domain (remainder filled in from reference TRBV25-1 and TRBJ2-5): EADIYQTPRYLVIGTGKKITLECSQTMGHDKMYWYQQDPGMELHLIHYSYGVNSTEKGDLSSESTVSRIRTEHFPLTLESARPSHTSQYLCASSESGQGETQYFGPGTRLLVL.

The V and J genes are TRBV6-6 and TRBJ1-4; TRBD1 might be the D (6 bases). Per germline, CDR1 MNHNY and CDR2 SVGAGI (reference sequence). The CDR3 consists of 14 residues. V was cut by 4 bases and J by 7 bases, with 13 bases left in between. CDR3 sequence (DNA): TGTGCCAGCAGTTCAAGGGGGAAGGGTGAAAAACTGTTTTTT. The encoded protein is CASSSRGKGEKLFF.

The J gene is TRBJ1-2, the V gene TRBV18, with D uncertain. V was trimmed by 3 bases and J by 4 bases, leaving 15 bases between them. The CDR3 spans 15 residues. Germline V gene sequence: CDR1 KGHSH, CDR2 LQKENI. The CDR3 spells CASSPEKEISYGYTF. Written as DNA, the CDR3 is TGTGCCAGCTCACCTGAAAAGGAGATATCCTATGGCTACACCTTC.

The chain combines TRBV27 with TRBJ2-1; no firm D call. Germline assignment: CDR1 MNHEY and CDR2 SMNVEV (reference sequence). The V end lost 6 bases, the J end lost 2 bases, and 11 bases lay between the germline ends. The CDR3 has 14 residues. CDR3 sequence: CASRPTGPYNEQFF. CDR3 bases: TGTGCCAGCAGGCCCACCGGGCCCTACAATGAGCAGTTCTTC.

The chain recombines TRBV27 with TRBJ1-4, with 8 bases fitting TRBD1. The CDR3 loop spans 17 amino acids. CDR1 and CDR2 from the germline V gene are MNHEY and SMNVEV (reference sequence). The V gene end was trimmed by 4 bases and the J gene end by 7 bases; junction bases not matched to a gene: 14. This chain's CDR3 is CASSSIRTGGIVEKLFF. The DNA for the CDR3 is TGTGCCAGCAGTTCCATTCGAACAGGGGGGATAGTTGAAAAACTGTTTTTT.

The count of this clone is one. The CDR3 reads CASSPVSVGAGELFF. The CDR3 bases are TGTGCCAGCAGCCCAGTGTCAGTGGGGGCCGGGGAGCTGTTTTTT. This sequence joins TRBV13 and TRBJ2-2; D may correspond to TRBD1 or TRBD2 (5 bases each). The germline CDR1 and CDR2 sequences are PRHDT and FYEKMQ (reference sequence). V shed 5 bases and J shed 6 bases, with 16 bases lying between them. The CDR3 is 15 residues long.

V is TRBV18 and J is TRBJ1-4; D is uncertain. Trimming took off 1 base at V and 5 bases at J, with 11 bases between the two ends. The CDR3 has 15 amino acids. The germline gives CDR1 KGHSH, CDR2 LQKENI. The CDR3 is CASSPLTDPNEKLFF. The CDR3 DNA reads TGTGCCAGCTCACCACTGACCGACCCCAATGAAAAACTGTTTTTT.